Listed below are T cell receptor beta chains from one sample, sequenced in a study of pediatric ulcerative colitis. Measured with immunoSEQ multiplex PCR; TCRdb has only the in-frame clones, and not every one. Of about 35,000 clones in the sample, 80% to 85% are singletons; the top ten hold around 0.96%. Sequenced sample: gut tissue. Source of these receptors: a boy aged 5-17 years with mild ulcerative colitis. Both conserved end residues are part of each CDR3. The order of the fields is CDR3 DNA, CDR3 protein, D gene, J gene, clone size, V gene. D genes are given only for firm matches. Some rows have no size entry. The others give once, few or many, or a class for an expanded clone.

CDR3nt: TGTGCCAGCTCACCCGCAACTTCGTACGCCTTCTTTAGCACAGATACGCAGTATTTT; CDR3aa: CASSPATSYAFFSTDTQYF; d_gene: .; j_gene: TRBJ2-3; abundance: .; v_gene: TRBV18
CDR3nt: TGTGCCTCCGGGCGGGGGCCGGGCACTGAAGCTTTCTTT; CDR3aa: CASGRGPGTEAFF; d_gene: .; j_gene: TRBJ1-1; abundance: .; v_gene: TRBV11-3
CDR3nt: TGTGCCAGCACGGGGGGGAGCACAGATACGCAGTATTTT; CDR3aa: CASTGGSTDTQYF; d_gene: TRBD2; j_gene: TRBJ2-3; abundance: .; v_gene: TRBV2
CDR3nt: TGTGCCAGCAGCGTGAGGGGGGGGCACCAAAACACTGAAGCTTTCTTT; CDR3aa: CASSVRGGHQNTEAFF; d_gene: .; j_gene: TRBJ1-1; abundance: .; v_gene: TRBV11-3
CDR3nt: TGTGCCAGTTCATTAGGAGTCGGGGAGCTGTTTTTT; CDR3aa: CASSLGVGELFF; d_gene: .; j_gene: TRBJ2-2; abundance: .; v_gene: TRBV7-3
CDR3nt: TGTGCCAGTAGCTTGATGTCTCTTAGCACAGATACGCAGTATTTT; CDR3aa: CASSLMSLSTDTQYF; d_gene: .; j_gene: TRBJ2-3; abundance: .; v_gene: TRBV19
CDR3nt: TGTGCCAGCAGTTTAAACAGTAAATATCAGCCCCAGCATTTT; CDR3aa: CASSLNSKYQPQHF; d_gene: .; j_gene: TRBJ1-5; abundance: .; v_gene: TRBV6-5
CDR3nt: TGCGCCAGCAGCCCCGACACCTACGAGCAGTACTTC; CDR3aa: CASSPDTYEQYF; d_gene: .; j_gene: TRBJ2-7; abundance: .; v_gene: TRBV4-1
CDR3nt: TGCAGCGTTCAACAGGGGTATAATTCACCCCTCCACTTT; CDR3aa: CSVQQGYNSPLHF; d_gene: TRBD1; j_gene: TRBJ1-6; abundance: few; v_gene: TRBV29-1
CDR3nt: TGCAGCGTTCCCCGATTGGGGGGCTTCTGGTATGGCTACACCTTC; CDR3aa: CSVPRLGGFWYGYTF; d_gene: .; j_gene: TRBJ1-2; abundance: .; v_gene: TRBV29-1
CDR3nt: TGTGCCAGTAGTATAATGGTCTGGGGAAACACTGAAGCTTTCTTT; CDR3aa: CASSIMVWGNTEAFF; d_gene: .; j_gene: TRBJ1-1; abundance: .; v_gene: TRBV19
CDR3nt: TGTGCCAGCTCACCACGAGGGAAGATAAACTATGGCTACACCTTC; CDR3aa: CASSPRGKINYGYTF; d_gene: .; j_gene: TRBJ1-2; abundance: few; v_gene: TRBV18
CDR3nt: TGTGCCAGCAATTACGACGGGGGGATGGCTTTCTTT; CDR3aa: CASNYDGGMAFF; d_gene: .; j_gene: TRBJ1-1; abundance: .; v_gene: TRBV2
CDR3nt: TGTGCCAGCAGCTTGGTGAGTGAGGATACGCAGTATTTT; CDR3aa: CASSLVSEDTQYF; d_gene: .; j_gene: TRBJ2-3; abundance: .; v_gene: TRBV5-6
CDR3nt: TGTGCCATCAGTGAGGGGGGCTCGGGAGGTCAGCCCCAGCATTTT; CDR3aa: CAISEGGSGGQPQHF; d_gene: .; j_gene: TRBJ1-5; abundance: .; v_gene: TRBV10-3
CDR3nt: TGTGCCAGCAGCTTAAGGGTAACCTCTGGGGCCAACGTCCTGACTTTC; CDR3aa: CASSLRVTSGANVLTF; d_gene: .; j_gene: TRBJ2-6; abundance: .; v_gene: TRBV7-9
CDR3nt: TGTGCCAGCAGTGACCTTCTGGACCACCGGAGGCATGGGAAAGATACGCAGTATTTT; CDR3aa: CASSDLLDHRRHGKDTQYF; d_gene: .; j_gene: TRBJ2-3; abundance: .; v_gene: TRBV2
CDR3nt: TGTGCCAGCAGCTTTCGACACCCATCCTATGGCTACACCTTC; CDR3aa: CASSFRHPSYGYTF; d_gene: .; j_gene: TRBJ1-2; abundance: once; v_gene: TRBV7-2
CDR3nt: TGCGCCAGCAGCTGGGGAGGGGACTTTGACTATGGCTACACCTTC; CDR3aa: CASSWGGDFDYGYTF; d_gene: .; j_gene: TRBJ1-2; abundance: .; v_gene: TRBV5-1
CDR3nt: TGCGCCAGCAGCTTCTCAGGGGACGGCTACACCTTC; CDR3aa: CASSFSGDGYTF; d_gene: .; j_gene: TRBJ1-2; abundance: .; v_gene: TRBV5-1
CDR3nt: TGTGCCAGCAGCTTAGAGTGGGGCGGACTAGCGGGAAATACGCAGTATTTT; CDR3aa: CASSLEWGGLAGNTQYF; d_gene: TRBD2; j_gene: TRBJ2-3; abundance: .; v_gene: TRBV11-2
CDR3nt: TGTGCCAGCAGGGTCCCTACGATCTTCTCCTATAATTCACCCCTCCACTTT; CDR3aa: CASRVPTIFSYNSPLHF; d_gene: .; j_gene: TRBJ1-6; abundance: .; v_gene: TRBV27
CDR3nt: TGTGCCAGCAGATCTCGACAGACCGGGGAGCTGTTTTTT; CDR3aa: CASRSRQTGELFF; d_gene: .; j_gene: TRBJ2-2; abundance: .; v_gene: TRBV6-6
CDR3nt: TGTGCCAGCAGCTTTTCAGGCTTAAGCTCCTACGAGCAGTACTTC; CDR3aa: CASSFSGLSSYEQYF; d_gene: .; j_gene: TRBJ2-7; abundance: once; v_gene: TRBV11-2
CDR3nt: TGCAGTGCTAGAGGTCCAGGGAATGCTTTCTTT; CDR3aa: CSARGPGNAFF; d_gene: .; j_gene: TRBJ1-1; abundance: .; v_gene: TRBV20-1
CDR3nt: TGTGCCAGCAGTTTGGGCGGGGGGATGAACACTGAAGCTTTCTTT; CDR3aa: CASSLGGGMNTEAFF; d_gene: .; j_gene: TRBJ1-1; abundance: once; v_gene: TRBV27
CDR3nt: TGCGCCAGCAGCTTGTGGCCCGTTACTGCGGAGCGGGGGGGCGCCTACAATGAGCAGTTCTTC; CDR3aa: CASSLWPVTAERGGAYNEQFF; d_gene: TRBD2; j_gene: TRBJ2-1; abundance: .; v_gene: TRBV5-1
CDR3nt: TGTGCCAGCAGCGTAGTCTGGGGAGTCAACTACAATGAGCAGTTCTTC; CDR3aa: CASSVVWGVNYNEQFF; d_gene: .; j_gene: TRBJ2-1; abundance: few; v_gene: TRBV9
CDR3nt: TGTGCCAGCAGCTTGTTCCCCGGGACTAGCGGGGTACAAGAGACCCAGTACTTC; CDR3aa: CASSLFPGTSGVQETQYF; d_gene: TRBD2; j_gene: TRBJ2-5; abundance: .; v_gene: TRBV7-6
CDR3nt: TGTGCCAGCTCACCGTGCTTGATCCCCCAAGAGACCCAGTACTTC; CDR3aa: CASSPCLIPQETQYF; d_gene: .; j_gene: TRBJ2-5; abundance: .; v_gene: TRBV18
CDR3nt: TGTGCCACCAGCTCCTCGGGGAACACTGAAGCTTTCTTT; CDR3aa: CATSSSGNTEAFF; d_gene: .; j_gene: TRBJ1-1; abundance: once; v_gene: TRBV15
CDR3nt: TGCGCCAGCAGCTTGGTGACAGGGTTGGGAGAGGGCTACACCTTC; CDR3aa: CASSLVTGLGEGYTF; d_gene: TRBD1; j_gene: TRBJ1-2; abundance: .; v_gene: TRBV5-1
CDR3nt: TGTGCCAGCCGGGACAGGGTATCGGATGGCTACACCTTC; CDR3aa: CASRDRVSDGYTF; d_gene: TRBD1; j_gene: TRBJ1-2; abundance: .; v_gene: TRBV7-8
CDR3nt: TGTGCCTGGAGCCAGGGTCTGGGTACCACTGAAGCTTTCTTT; CDR3aa: CAWSQGLGTTEAFF; d_gene: .; j_gene: TRBJ1-1; abundance: .; v_gene: TRBV30
CDR3nt: TGTGCCAGCTCACGGACAAGAGCTAACACTGAAGCTTTCTTT; CDR3aa: CASSRTRANTEAFF; d_gene: .; j_gene: TRBJ1-1; abundance: .; v_gene: TRBV18
CDR3nt: TGTGCCAGCAGCCCCCTCAGGGTGGGGCTGAGTACGCAGTATTTT; CDR3aa: CASSPLRVGLSTQYF; d_gene: .; j_gene: TRBJ2-3; abundance: .; v_gene: TRBV7-6
CDR3nt: TGCGCCAGCAGGGTGACAGCGAACACCGGGGAGCTGTTTTTT; CDR3aa: CASRVTANTGELFF; d_gene: .; j_gene: TRBJ2-2; abundance: .; v_gene: TRBV5-1
CDR3nt: TGCGCCAGCAGTGAGGACCCAAGGAACACTGAAGCTTTCTTT; CDR3aa: CASSEDPRNTEAFF; d_gene: .; j_gene: TRBJ1-1; abundance: few; v_gene: TRBV10-1
CDR3nt: TGTGCCTGGAGTGTACAAGGGCTGGGGCAGCCCCAGCATTTT; CDR3aa: CAWSVQGLGQPQHF; d_gene: .; j_gene: TRBJ1-5; abundance: .; v_gene: TRBV30
CDR3nt: TGTGCCAGCAGCTTCCGACAGGGCTATGGCTACACCTTC; CDR3aa: CASSFRQGYGYTF; d_gene: TRBD1; j_gene: TRBJ1-2; abundance: .; v_gene: TRBV11-3
CDR3nt: TGTGCCAGCAGACCCGGACTAGCGGGTCACGAGACCCAGTACTTC; CDR3aa: CASRPGLAGHETQYF; d_gene: TRBD2; j_gene: TRBJ2-5; abundance: few; v_gene: TRBV6-5
CDR3nt: TGTGCCAGCAGCACCCAGGGGAGAGGTCGGAACACTGAAGCTTTCTTT; CDR3aa: CASSTQGRGRNTEAFF; d_gene: .; j_gene: TRBJ1-1; abundance: .; v_gene: TRBV5-4
CDR3nt: TGTGCCAGCAGAAAAACAGGGGGAAACACTGAAGCTTTCTTT; CDR3aa: CASRKTGGNTEAFF; d_gene: TRBD1; j_gene: TRBJ1-1; abundance: once; v_gene: TRBV7-9
CDR3nt: TGTGCCAGCAGCGGCCTCGGCCATGAGCAGTTCTTC; CDR3aa: CASSGLGHEQFF; d_gene: .; j_gene: TRBJ2-1; abundance: .; v_gene: TRBV7-2
CDR3nt: TGCGCCAGCAGCCAAGTATTCATAGCGGGGGAGTTATACGAGCAGTACTTC; CDR3aa: CASSQVFIAGELYEQYF; d_gene: TRBD2; j_gene: TRBJ2-7; abundance: .; v_gene: TRBV4-1
CDR3nt: TGTGCCACCGGTGGGGGGGGGATGGAGACCCAGTACTTC; CDR3aa: CATGGGGMETQYF; d_gene: TRBD2; j_gene: TRBJ2-5; abundance: .; v_gene: TRBV10-3
CDR3nt: TGCGCCAGCAGCCAAGTCCCCTTTGAAAAACTGTTTTTT; CDR3aa: CASSQVPFEKLFF; d_gene: .; j_gene: TRBJ1-4; abundance: once; v_gene: TRBV4-1